Listed here is a single T cell receptor beta chain. The target of this receptor is not known. No base quality information exists; no much larger clone differs at one position. These data originate in a study of PD-1 blockade in classical Hodgkin lymphoma (dated by TCRdb to 2020 to 2021). Regarding the complete study: Nivolumab dosing was 3 mg/kg intravenously every 2 weeks, continuing until either disease progression or unacceptable toxicity. To define a peripheral blood immune signature of response to PD-1 blockade in classical Hodgkin lymphoma, the study combined TCR beta sequencing with CyTOF.

Genomic DNA was extracted with the Qiagen DNeasy kit from unsorted PBMCs and from negatively selected CD4+ and CD8+ fractions. Amplification of TCR beta CDR3 regions was done by immunoSEQ multiplex PCR with primers that anneal to V and J segments. A synthetic immune receptor repertoire was used to minimize amplification bias, and any residual bias was removed computationally once sequencing was done. Under the source paper's analysis protocol: Repertoire diversity was quantified as the Shannon entropy index using custom Python scripts. Unsorted, CD4+ and CD8+ repertoires were examined separately, except in combined analyses, for which CD4+ and CD8+ sequences were merged in silico. Clonal expansion was defined as a frequency increase of at least 2-fold after treatment compared with C1D1, and clones undetected at baseline were assigned a pseudocount of 0.5. Clones with 0 or 1 copy at C1D1 were classified as singleton clones, and clones with 2 or more copies were classified as non-singleton clones. Clones expanded in unsorted samples were annotated as CD4+, CD8+ or unknown by matching protein sequences in sorted samples from the same patient. Diversity changes from C1D1 to C4D1 were tested in paired samples using Wilcoxon tests. TCRdb holds this immuneACCESS table with in-frame rearrangements only. Some clones are missing; in checked studies, unresolved V genes explain under half, and the rest has no known cause. The V and J calls and the clone size are those of that table, but D and trimming were determined from the DNA. The sample contains about 6,400 clones, around nine tenths of them found a single time. The ten largest clones take up over 1.2% of the sample.

Beyond this particular receptor, the publication reports: By C4D1, a significant rise was seen in CD4+ TCR diversity but not in CD8+ TCR diversity (p=0.0027 vs p=0.16), and the rise was most apparent among complete responders (p=0.02). Patients starting nivolumab less than 1 year after ASCT had lower diversity and were excluded from later analyses to avoid confounding by immune reconstitution. The study covered only a single clinical trial cohort, and the causes of the repertoire differences, possibly disease activity or prior therapy, were still not defined. Among trial patients, those achieving complete response had baseline diversity similar to that of newly diagnosed patients, while diversity was significantly lower in partial responders and progressors. Baseline TCR diversity was reported as lower in newly diagnosed patients than in healthy donors, and lower still in relapsed/refractory patients.

Germline trimming: 4 bases from V, 4 bases from J; junction bases outside gene matches: 4. The CDR1 and CDR2 encoded by the germline V gene are SGHRS and YFSETQ. From the cysteine up to the phenylalanine, the CDR3 has a length of 16 residues. Only CDR3 DNA is held: 48 bases, read in frame from base 1. The intended sense of this specimen's time point label: cycle 4 day 1 (C4D1), after about 6 weeks of nivolumab. Every trial patient had relapsed following autologous stem cell transplantation, and prior brentuximab vedotin exposure was what differed among cohorts A, B and C. A Miltenyi CD4+ T cell isolation kit was used for magnetic negative selection to purify CD4+ T cells from thawed PBMCs. The trial cohort included around 60 patients with relapsed/refractory classical Hodgkin lymphoma, and each patient had a best overall response of complete response, partial response or progressive disease. In the multi-cohort phase II CheckMate 205 trial, trial patients received single-agent nivolumab. An independent review committee assessed best overall response using the 2007 International Working Group response criteria. Trial PBMCs were collected just before the start of nivolumab (C1D1) and during therapy at cycle 2 day 1 and cycle 4 day 1. Peripheral blood was collected in 8 mL Vacutainer Cell Preparation Tubes, from which PBMCs were isolated by centrifugation and then cryopreserved. Purified CD4+ and CD8+ fractions were prepared only for cases where an additional PBMC sample was available. Magnetically labelled cells were removed on LS columns in a quadroMACS separator, and the flow-through was collected as the purified fraction.

The V and J segments used are TRBV5-1 and TRBJ2-2; 13 central bases correspond to TRBD2. This receptor was obtained from a human donor with classical Hodgkin lymphoma. This sample comprised CD4+ T cells from blood, obtained before the fourth cycle of nivolumab. The sequenced DNA is TGCGCCAGCAGCCGAGGACTAGCGGGGGTCACCGGGGAGCTGTTTTTT. It translates to CASSRGLAGVTGELFF.